The 8 T cell receptor beta chains below all came from one sample that was sequenced in a study of T cells in Graves' hyperthyroidism and ophthalmopathy. Using RNA transcripts as the source, TCR beta CDR3 regions were amplified. HTBI primers were used for first-round RT-PCR of the TCR CDR3. TCRdb processed the multiplex PCR reads anew with MiXCR; each CDR3 protein has one entry. The sample shows about 420,000 distinct CDR3 sequences, around 15% of them seen only once. The sequencing input was blood. Receptors were obtained from a woman between 18 and 30 years old with Graves' hyperthyroidism.

As concerns this clonotype: This sequence may be a read error, since a much larger clone differs from it by one base. The chain uses TRBV10-3 and TRBJ2-3, with 12 nucleotides matching TRBD2. This CDR3 region has 17 residues. Germline trimming cut 10 bases from V and 3 bases from J; bases unmatched to any gene: 14. Germline-derived CDR1 and CDR2 are ENHRY and SYGVKD. The CDR3 nucleotides are TGTGCCAGCACCCGACTAGCGGGAGAGGTACTGACAGATACGCAGTATTTT. Residues: CASTRLAGEVLTDTQYF.

This clonotype was found many times. The chain combines TRBV12-3 or TRBV12-4 with TRBJ2-7; 7 bases match TRBD2. The J segment lost 2 bases and the V segment lost 3 bases, leaving 1 base of the junction unmatched. The CDR3 is 13 amino acids. The CDR3: CASSFGGTYEQYF. The CDR3 DNA reads TGTGCCAGCAGTTTCGGGGGGACCTACGAGCAGTACTTC.

This clonotype came up many times. J is TRBJ2-7 and V is TRBV11-2, with 9 bases lining up with TRBD1. The trim removed 2 bases at V and 5 bases at J, leaving 4 bases unmatched. This CDR3 is 14 amino acids long. Germline V gene lookup returns CDR1 SGHAT and CDR2 FQNNGV. The DNA of the CDR3 is TGTGCCAGCAGCTTACCCCGGACAGGGGACGAGCAGTACTTC. It encodes CASSLPRTGDEQYF.

In this sample, this clonotype turned up a few times. This chain links TRBV20-1 with TRBJ1-2; 8 bases line up with TRBD1. This CDR3 comprises 15 residues. Per germline, CDR1 DFQATT and CDR2 SNEGSKA (reference sequence). Losses at the gene ends were 0 bases for V and 6 bases for J; bases not matched to a gene: 9. The CDR3 nucleotides read TGCAGTGCTAGAGATCCTCGCAGGGGGCGCGATGGCTACACCTTC. Amino acid sequence: CSARDPRRGRDGYTF.

This clonotype showed up many times. The gene calls are TRBV6-1 and TRBJ1-2, with 9 bases identical to TRBD1. Unmatched junction bases numbered 5, after V lost 5 bases and J lost 7 bases. The germline CDR1 and CDR2 sequences are MNHNS and SASEGT. The CDR3 has 13 residues. CDR3 protein: CASSQQGAGGYTF. In DNA, the CDR3 is TGTGCCAGCAGTCAACAGGGGGCTGGTGGCTACACCTTC.

In its sample, this clonotype was seen a few times. The chain employs TRBV3-1 and TRBJ1-1; D not resolved. CDR1 and CDR2 (germline): LGHDT, YNNKEL (reference sequence). This CDR3 has 12 residues. With 4 bases removed from V and 12 bases from J, the gap between germline ends came to 15 bases. The CDR3 bases are TGTGCCAGCAGCCCGCGAGGCGACCGATCTTTCTTT. It is translated as CASSPRGDRSFF.

This clonotype was observed a few times. The V and J genes are TRBV29-1 and TRBJ2-1; 10 bases match TRBD1. Germline values: CDR1 SQVTM, CDR2 ANQGSEA. This CDR3 has 13 residues. J lost 9 bases, V lost 6 bases, and 8 bases had no gene match. CDR3 nucleotide sequence: TGCAGCGTCGTGACAGGGGGCTTAGGTGAGCAGTTCTTC. Its protein product is CSVVTGGLGEQFF.

This clonotype was seen at least ten times. The gene calls are TRBV27 and TRBJ2-3; 16 positions agree with TRBD2. Germline trimming cut 5 bases from V and 5 bases from J; bases unmatched to any gene: 4. The CDR3 has 16 amino acids. CDR1 is MNHEY, CDR2 SMNVEV, per germline (reference sequence). The DNA of the CDR3 is TGTGCCAGCAGTCCGGGACTAGCGGGAGGGGAAGATACGCAGTATTTT. It yields the protein CASSPGLAGGEDTQYF.